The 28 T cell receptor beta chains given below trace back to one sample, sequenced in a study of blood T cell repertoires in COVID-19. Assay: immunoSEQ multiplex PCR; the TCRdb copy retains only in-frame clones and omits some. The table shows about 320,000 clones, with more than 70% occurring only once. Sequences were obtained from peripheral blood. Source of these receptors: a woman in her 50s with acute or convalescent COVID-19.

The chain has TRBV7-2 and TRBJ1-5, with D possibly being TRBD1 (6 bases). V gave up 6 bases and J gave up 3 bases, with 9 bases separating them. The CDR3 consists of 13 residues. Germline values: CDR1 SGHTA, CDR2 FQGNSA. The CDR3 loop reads CASSGQLNQPQHF. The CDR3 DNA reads TGTGCCAGCAGTGGACAGCTCAATCAGCCCCAGCATTTT.

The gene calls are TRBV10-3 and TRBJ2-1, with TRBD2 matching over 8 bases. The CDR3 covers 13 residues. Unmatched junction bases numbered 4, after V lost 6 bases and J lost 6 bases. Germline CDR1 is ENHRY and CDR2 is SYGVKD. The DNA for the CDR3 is TGTGCCATCAGCACGACTAGCGCCAATGAGCAGTTCTTC. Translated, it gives CAISTTSANEQFF.

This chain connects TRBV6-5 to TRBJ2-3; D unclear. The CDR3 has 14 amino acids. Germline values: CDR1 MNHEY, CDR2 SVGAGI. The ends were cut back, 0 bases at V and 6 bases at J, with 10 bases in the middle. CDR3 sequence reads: CASSYSQAPDTQYF. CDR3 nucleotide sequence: TGTGCCAGCAGTTACTCGCAGGCCCCCGATACGCAGTATTTT.

The CDR3 region has the DNA TGTGCCAGCAGCCCTATGACAGGGGGTATTAATTCACCCCTCCACTTT. Translation gives CASSPMTGGINSPLHF. The chain uses TRBV5-8 and TRBJ1-6; 9 bases fit TRBD1. Trimming removed 4 bases from V and 6 bases from J; junction bases left unmatched: 8. The germline gives CDR1 SGHTS, CDR2 YDEGEE. This CDR3 region has 16 residues.

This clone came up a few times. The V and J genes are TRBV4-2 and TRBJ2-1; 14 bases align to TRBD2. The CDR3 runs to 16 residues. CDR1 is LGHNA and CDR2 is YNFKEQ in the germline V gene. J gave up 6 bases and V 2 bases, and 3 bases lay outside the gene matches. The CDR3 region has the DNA TGTGCCAGCAGCCAATCCGGGACTAGCGGGAGCAATGAGCAGTTCTTC. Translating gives CASSQSGTSGSNEQFF.

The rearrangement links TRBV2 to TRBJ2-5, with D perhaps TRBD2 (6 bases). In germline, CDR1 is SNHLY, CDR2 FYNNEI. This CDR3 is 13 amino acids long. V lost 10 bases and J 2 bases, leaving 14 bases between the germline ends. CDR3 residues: CATKGGLQETQYF. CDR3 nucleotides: TGTGCCACCAAAGGAGGGCTGCAAGAGACCCAGTACTTC.

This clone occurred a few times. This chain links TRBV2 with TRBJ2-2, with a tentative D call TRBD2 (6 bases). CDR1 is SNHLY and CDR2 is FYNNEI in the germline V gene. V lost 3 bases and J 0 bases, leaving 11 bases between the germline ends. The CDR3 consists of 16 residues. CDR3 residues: CASSDGVAANTGELFF. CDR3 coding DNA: TGTGCCAGCAGTGATGGGGTAGCGGCGAACACCGGGGAGCTGTTTTTT.

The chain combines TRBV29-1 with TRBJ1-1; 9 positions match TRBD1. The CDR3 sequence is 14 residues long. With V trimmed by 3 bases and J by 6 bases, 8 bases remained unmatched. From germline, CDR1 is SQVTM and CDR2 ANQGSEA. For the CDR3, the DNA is TGCAGCGTTGACCGTGCGGGACAGGGAGCTGAAGCTTTCTTT. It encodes CSVDRAGQGAEAFF.

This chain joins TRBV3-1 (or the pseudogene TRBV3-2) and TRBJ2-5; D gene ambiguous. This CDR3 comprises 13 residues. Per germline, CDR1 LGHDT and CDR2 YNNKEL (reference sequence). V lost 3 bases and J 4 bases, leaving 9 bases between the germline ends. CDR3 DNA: TGTGCCAGCAGCCACCCAGATTCAGAGACCCAGTACTTC. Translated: CASSHPDSETQYF.

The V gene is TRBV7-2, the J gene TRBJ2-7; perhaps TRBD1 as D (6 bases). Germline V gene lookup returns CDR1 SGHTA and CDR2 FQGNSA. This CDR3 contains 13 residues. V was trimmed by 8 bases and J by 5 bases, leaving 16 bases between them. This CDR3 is CASGRQVTDEQYF. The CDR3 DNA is TGTGCCAGCGGGAGACAGGTAACGGACGAGCAGTACTTC.

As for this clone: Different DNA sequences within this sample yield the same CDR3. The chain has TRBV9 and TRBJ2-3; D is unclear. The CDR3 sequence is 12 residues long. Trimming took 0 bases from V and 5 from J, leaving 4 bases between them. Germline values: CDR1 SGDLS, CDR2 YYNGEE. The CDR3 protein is CASSVDLDTQYF. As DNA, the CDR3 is TGTGCCAGCAGCGTAGATCTAGATACGCAGTATTTT.

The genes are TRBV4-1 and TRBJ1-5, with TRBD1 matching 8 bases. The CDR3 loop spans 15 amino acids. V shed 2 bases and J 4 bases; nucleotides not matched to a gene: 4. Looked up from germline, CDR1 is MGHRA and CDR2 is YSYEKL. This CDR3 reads CASSQPGTGNQPQHF. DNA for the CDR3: TGCGCCAGCAGCCAACCAGGGACAGGTAATCAGCCCCAGCATTTT.

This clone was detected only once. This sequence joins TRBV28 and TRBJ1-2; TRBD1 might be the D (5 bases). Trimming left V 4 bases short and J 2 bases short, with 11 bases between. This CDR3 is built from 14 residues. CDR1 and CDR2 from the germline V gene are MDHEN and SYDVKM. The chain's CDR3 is CASSWGRANYGYTF. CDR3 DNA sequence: TGTGCCAGCAGTTGGGGGAGGGCGAACTATGGCTACACCTTC.

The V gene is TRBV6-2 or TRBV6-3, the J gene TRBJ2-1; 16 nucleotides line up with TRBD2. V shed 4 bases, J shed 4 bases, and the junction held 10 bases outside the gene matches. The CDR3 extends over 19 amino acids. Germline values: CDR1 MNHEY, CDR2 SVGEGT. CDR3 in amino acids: CASSSQPGTSGREYNEQFF. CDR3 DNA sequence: TGTGCCAGCAGTTCTCAACCCGGGACTAGCGGGAGGGAATACAATGAGCAGTTCTTC.

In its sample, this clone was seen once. The CDR3 loop is CASTPGLADTGELFF. DNA of the CDR3: TGTGCCAGTACCCCCGGACTAGCGGACACCGGGGAGCTGTTTTTT. The V gene is TRBV19, the J gene TRBJ2-2; the match to TRBD2 covers 10 bases. The V segment lost 7 bases and the J segment 3 bases; nucleotides outside the gene matches: 5. Per germline, CDR1 LNHDA and CDR2 SQIVND (reference sequence). This CDR3 comprises 15 residues.

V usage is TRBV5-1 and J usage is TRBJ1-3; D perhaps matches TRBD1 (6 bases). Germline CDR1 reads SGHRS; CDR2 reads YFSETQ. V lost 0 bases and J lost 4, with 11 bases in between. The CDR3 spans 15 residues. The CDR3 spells CASSLATGFGNTIYF. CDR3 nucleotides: TGCGCCAGCAGCTTGGCTACAGGGTTCGGAAACACCATATATTTT.

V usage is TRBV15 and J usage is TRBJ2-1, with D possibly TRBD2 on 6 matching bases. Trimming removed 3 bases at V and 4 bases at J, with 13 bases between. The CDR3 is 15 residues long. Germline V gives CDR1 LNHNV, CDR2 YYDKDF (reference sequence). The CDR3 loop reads CATSSGGIRYNEQFF. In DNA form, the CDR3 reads TGTGCCACCAGCAGTGGGGGGATCCGTTACAATGAGCAGTTCTTC.

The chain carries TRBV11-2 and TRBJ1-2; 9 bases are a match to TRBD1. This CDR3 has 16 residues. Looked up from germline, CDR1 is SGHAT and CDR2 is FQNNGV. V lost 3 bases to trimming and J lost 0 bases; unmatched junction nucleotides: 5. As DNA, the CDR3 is TGTGCCAGCAGCTTTGTACAGGGGGCTTCTAACTATGGCTACACCTTC. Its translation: CASSFVQGASNYGYTF.

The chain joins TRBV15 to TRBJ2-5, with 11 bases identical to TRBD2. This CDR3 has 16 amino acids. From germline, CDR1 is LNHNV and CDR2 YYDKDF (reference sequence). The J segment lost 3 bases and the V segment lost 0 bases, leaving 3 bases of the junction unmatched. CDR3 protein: CATSRDSLAGEETQYF. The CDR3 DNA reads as TGTGCCACCAGCAGAGATTCACTAGCGGGGGAAGAGACCCAGTACTTC.

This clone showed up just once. The CDR3 DNA reads TGTGCCAGCAGGGGAGGGGGAAGCACAGATACGCAGTATTTT. Amino acids: CASRGGGSTDTQYF. The V gene is TRBV9, the J gene TRBJ2-3, with a weak D call TRBD2 (7 bases). Trimming removed 5 bases from V and 0 bases from J, with 10 bases in between. Looked up from germline, CDR1 is SGDLS and CDR2 is YYNGEE. CDR3 length equals 14 residues. Drawing the rest from reference TRBV9 and TRBJ2-3, the complete variable domain is DSGVTQTPKHLITATGQRVTLRCSPRSGDLSVYWYQQSLDQGLQFLIQYYNGEERAKGNILERFSAQQFPDLHSELNLSSLELGDSALYFCASRGGGSTDTQYFGPGTRLTVL.

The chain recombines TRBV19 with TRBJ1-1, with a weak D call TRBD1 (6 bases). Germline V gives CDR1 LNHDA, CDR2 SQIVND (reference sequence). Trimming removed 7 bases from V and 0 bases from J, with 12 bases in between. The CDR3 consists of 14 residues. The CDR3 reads CASNTGQMNTEAFF. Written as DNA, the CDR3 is TGTGCCAGTAATACAGGGCAAATGAACACTGAAGCTTTCTTT.

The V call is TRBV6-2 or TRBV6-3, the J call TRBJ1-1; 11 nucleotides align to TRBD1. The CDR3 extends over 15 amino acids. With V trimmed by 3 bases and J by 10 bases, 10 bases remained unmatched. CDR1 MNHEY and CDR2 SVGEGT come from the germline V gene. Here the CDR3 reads CASSYPPPGQGGAFF. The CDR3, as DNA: TGTGCCAGCAGTTATCCCCCTCCGGGACAGGGGGGAGCTTTCTTT.

CDR3 nucleotides: TGTGCCAGCAGCCCCAGGGGCGGGGACAGGGGAGATGAGCAGTTCTTC. Translation gives CASSPRGGDRGDEQFF. This chain uses TRBV9 with TRBJ2-1; 10 bases fit TRBD1. The CDR3 runs 16 residues. Germline trimming cut 4 bases from V and 8 bases from J; bases unmatched to any gene: 12. The germline CDR1 and CDR2 sequences are SGDLS and YYNGEE.

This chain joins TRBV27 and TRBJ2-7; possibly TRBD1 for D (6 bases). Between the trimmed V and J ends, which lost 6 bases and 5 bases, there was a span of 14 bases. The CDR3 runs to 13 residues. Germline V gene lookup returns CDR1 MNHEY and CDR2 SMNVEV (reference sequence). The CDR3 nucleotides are TGTGCCAGCAGGAGTCCGACAGGACACGAGCAGTACTTC. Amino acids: CASRSPTGHEQYF.

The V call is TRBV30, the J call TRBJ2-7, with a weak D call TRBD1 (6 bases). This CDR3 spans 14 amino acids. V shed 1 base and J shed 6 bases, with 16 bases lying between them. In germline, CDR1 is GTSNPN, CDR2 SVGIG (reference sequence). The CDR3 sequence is CAWSGQARPAEQYV. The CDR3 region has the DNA TGTGCCTGGAGTGGACAGGCCCGACCCGCCGAGCAGTACGTC.

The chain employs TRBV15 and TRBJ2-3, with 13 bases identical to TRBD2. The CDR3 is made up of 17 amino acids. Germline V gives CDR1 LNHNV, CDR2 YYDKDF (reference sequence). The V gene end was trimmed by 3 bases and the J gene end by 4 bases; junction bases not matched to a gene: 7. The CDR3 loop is CATSSLGLAGVADTQYF. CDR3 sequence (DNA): TGTGCCACCAGCAGCCTAGGACTAGCGGGAGTCGCAGATACGCAGTATTTT.

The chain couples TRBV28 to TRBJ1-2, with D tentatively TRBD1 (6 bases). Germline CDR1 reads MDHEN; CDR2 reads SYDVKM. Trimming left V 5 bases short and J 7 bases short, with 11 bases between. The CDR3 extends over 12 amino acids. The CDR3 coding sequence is TGTGCCAGCAGTAGTACAGGGTTTGGCTACACCTTC. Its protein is CASSSTGFGYTF.

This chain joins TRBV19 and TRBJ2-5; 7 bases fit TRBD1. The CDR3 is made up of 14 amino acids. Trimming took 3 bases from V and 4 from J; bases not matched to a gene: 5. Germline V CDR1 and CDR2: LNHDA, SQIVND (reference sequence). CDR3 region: CASSMRSGGETQYF. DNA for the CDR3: TGTGCCAGTAGTATGAGGTCAGGGGGAGAGACCCAGTACTTC.